Listed here are 14 T cell receptor beta chains from one sample, sequenced in a study of T cell clones after liver transplantation. Assay used: immunoSEQ multiplex PCR; TCRdb lists only in-frame clones, some missing. The profile shows approximately 55,000 clones, approximately 71% of them singletons. The source material was CD4+ T cells from blood, sampled 54 months after liver transplant. All receptors come from a human patient who received a liver transplant. The T cells may come from the graft donor.

This clone was picked up a small number of times. The CDR3 coding sequence is TGCGCCAGCAGCCTAGCGGGACAGAACACTGAAGCTTTCTTT. This gives the protein CASSLAGQNTEAFF. The chain has TRBV4-1 and TRBJ1-1, with D maybe TRBD1 (6 bases). The CDR3 totals 14 residues. CDR1 MGHRA and CDR2 YSYEKL come from the germline V gene. Trimming took off 4 bases at V and 1 base at J, with 10 bases between the two ends.

The chain couples TRBV11-2 to TRBJ2-2; no clear D. The V gene's germline CDR1 is SGHAT and CDR2 FQNNGV. V was shortened by 5 bases and J by 5 bases, with 9 bases between the two germline ends. The CDR3 runs 13 residues. CDR3 sequence (DNA): TGTGCCAGCAGCCAAGCGTGGACCGGGGAGCTGTTTTTT. Its protein is CASSQAWTGELFF.

This chain joins TRBV5-8 and TRBJ1-3; possibly TRBD1 for D (6 bases). The CDR3 is 17 residues long. Germline CDR1 is SGHTS and CDR2 is YDEGEE. V was clipped by 0 bases and J by 0 bases, with 13 bases between them. The chain's CDR3 is CASSLAEQGYSGNTIYF. The DNA for the CDR3 is TGTGCCAGCAGCTTGGCGGAACAGGGATACTCTGGAAACACCATATATTTT.

The chain recombines TRBV29-1 with TRBJ2-2; TRBD1 matches at 8 bases. CDR3 length equals 14 residues. V shed 7 bases, J shed 6 bases, and the junction held 10 bases outside the gene matches. Germline V gene data show CDR1 as SQVTM and CDR2 as ANQGSEA. Written as DNA, the CDR3 is TGCAGCGCGTCCACAGGGGGGCTGGCCGGGGAGCTGTTTTTT. Its translation is CSASTGGLAGELFF.

V and J are TRBV6-6 and TRBJ1-1; the D gene is possibly TRBD1 (5 bases). Looked up from germline, CDR1 is MNHNY and CDR2 is SVGAGI (reference sequence). CDR3 length: 13 amino acids. The V and J ends lost 10 bases and 5 bases respectively, with 17 bases between them. The CDR3 sequence is CAILGQLSTEAFF. The CDR3 nucleotides read TGTGCCATCCTGGGGCAATTATCTACTGAAGCTTTCTTT.

This clone was counted between two and nine times. The V and J genes are TRBV20-1 and TRBJ2-7, with 7 bases fitting TRBD1. Germline V gene data show CDR1 as DFQATT and CDR2 as SNEGSKA (reference sequence). Trimming cost V 5 bases and J 6 bases; bases outside gene matches: 4. The length of the CDR3 is 11 residues. The CDR3 DNA sequence: TGCAGTGCTTTTAAGGGGGCCGAGCAGTACTTC. This translates into CSAFKGAEQYF.

This chain links TRBV15 with TRBJ2-7, with D possibly TRBD2 on 5 matching bases. Deletions cut 0 bases from V and 2 bases from J, with 8 bases between. The CDR3 loop spans 14 amino acids. The germline CDR1 and CDR2 sequences are LNHNV and YYDKDF (reference sequence). CDR3 protein: CATSRELGAYEQYF. The CDR3 nucleotides read TGTGCCACCAGCAGAGAGCTCGGGGCCTACGAGCAGTACTTC. The whole variable domain, remainder taken from reference TRBV15 and TRBJ2-7, is DAMVIQNPRYQVTQFGKPVTLSCSQTLNHNVMYWYQQKSSQAPKLLFHYYDKDFNNEADTPDNFQSRRPNTSFCFLDIRSPGLGDTAMYLCATSRELGAYEQYFGPGTRLTVT.

This clone was observed a single time. This sequence joins TRBV5-8 and TRBJ2-7; 8 nucleotides align to TRBD2. CDR1 and CDR2 (germline): SGHTS, YDEGEE. J lost 3 bases, V lost 4 bases, and 3 bases had no gene match. The CDR3 is 13 amino acids. The CDR3 sequence: CASSRRGDYEQYF. DNA for the CDR3: TGTGCCAGCAGCCGGCGGGGGGACTACGAGCAGTACTTC.

In this sample, this clone turned up a few times. The gene calls are TRBV28 and TRBJ1-6; no clear D gene. The CDR3 is 13 amino acids. From germline, CDR1 is MDHEN and CDR2 SYDVKM. The CDR3 is CACRRSYNSPLHF. CDR3 sequence (DNA): TGTGCGTGCCGGAGGTCCTATAATTCACCCCTCCACTTT.

The V gene is TRBV19, the J gene TRBJ2-1, with TRBD1 as a possible D gene (6 bases). The CDR3 has 14 amino acids. The V end was cut by 3 bases, the J end by 7 bases, with 13 bases between. Germline V gives CDR1 LNHDA, CDR2 SQIVND (reference sequence). CDR3 nucleotide sequence: TGTGCCAGTAGTATCCAGGGGAATAAAAATGAGCAGTTCTTC. Encoded protein: CASSIQGNKNEQFF. Combining the CDR3 with reference TRBV19 and TRBJ2-1 gives the whole variable domain DGGITQSPKYLFRKEGQNVTLSCEQNLNHDAMYWYRQDPGQGLRLIYYSQIVNDFQKGDIAEGYSVSREKKESFPLTVTSAQKNPTAFYLCASSIQGNKNEQFFGPGTRLTVL.

This chain links TRBV18 with TRBJ2-7; D remains ambiguous. Trimming removed 5 bases at V and 2 bases at J, with 7 bases between. The CDR3 is 12 residues long. From germline, CDR1 is KGHSH and CDR2 LQKENI. The CDR3 sequence is CASSEPPYEQYF. CDR3 sequence (DNA): TGTGCCAGCTCAGAACCTCCCTACGAGCAGTACTTC.

J is TRBJ2-7 and V is TRBV27; tentatively, D is TRBD1 (6 bases). Germline loops: CDR1 MNHEY, CDR2 SMNVEV (reference sequence). The length of the CDR3 is 15 residues. Deletions cut 5 bases from V and 0 bases from J, with 14 bases between. The CDR3 reads CASSHSGQLSYEQYF. For the CDR3, the DNA is TGTGCCAGCAGTCATTCCGGACAGCTCTCCTACGAGCAGTACTTC.

Only a few counts were recorded for this clone. The chain employs TRBV27 and TRBJ2-1; a possible D gene is TRBD1 (6 bases). V lost 3 bases, J lost 4 bases, and 10 bases lay in between. The CDR3 sequence is 14 residues long. Germline values: CDR1 MNHEY, CDR2 SMNVEV (reference sequence). DNA for the CDR3: TGTGCCAGCAGTTTCCAGGGGACATACAATGAGCAGTTCTTC. Encoded protein: CASSFQGTYNEQFF.

The chain links TRBV7-2 to TRBJ1-5, with D perhaps TRBD1 (6 bases). With 1 base removed from V and 7 bases from J, the gap between germline ends came to 11 bases. Germline V gives CDR1 SGHTA, CDR2 FQGNSA. The length of the CDR3 is 14 residues. The CDR3 region has the DNA TGTGCCAGCAGCTTAGAACGGGGGGCCCAGCCCCAGCATTTT. Amino acid sequence: CASSLERGAQPQHF.